What follows is one TCR beta chain and its context. Its antigen is as yet unknown. This sample is part of a study of cytomegalovirus exposure and HLA in healthy donors. Points from the study as a whole: Clonal expansion was found to be greater in HLA-associated TCR beta chains than in equally common others in a later analysis. Specificity of three CMV-associated chains for CMV antigens was verified in vitro. Later, TCR association rates were found to vary by HLA locus, highest for DRB1 and lowest for HLA-C.

V was pared by 6 bases and J by 3 bases, with 14 bases between. Germline V gene lookup returns CDR1 KGHSH and CDR2 LQKENI. The length of the CDR3 is 14 residues. The PCR made use of 60 Vbeta and 13 Jbeta primers. Method: immunoSEQ multiplex PCR; TCRdb's copy keeps in-frame clones and lacks some. The data show fewer than 200,000 clones, 65% to 85% seen once. This chain links TRBV18 with TRBJ1-1; TRBD1 might be the D (6 bases). The sample comprised PBMCs. The clonotype originates from a woman aged 45-60 years in good health and CMV-seropositive. The CDR3 nucleotides read TGTGCCAGCTCCGGGAACAGGGTGGACACTGAAGCTTTCTTT. Amino acid sequence: CASSGNRVDTEAFF. Using reference TRBV18 and TRBJ1-1 for the parts outside the CDR3, the full variable domain is NAGVMQNPRHLVRRRGQEARLRCSPMKGHSHVYWYRQLPEEGLKFMVYLQKENIIDESGMPKERFSAEFPKEGPSILRIQQVVRGDSAAYFCASSGNRVDTEAFFGQGTRLTVV.